The 8 T cell receptor beta chains presented below share a single source sample, sequenced in a study of T-cell memory formation after mild COVID-19. TCRdb re-called the 5' RACE reads through MiXCR, storing one row per CDR3 protein. The table lists more than 300,000 distinct CDR3 sequences, roughly 15% of them singletons. Sequences were obtained from PBMCs or a T cell subset sorted from them (not recorded which). These receptors were taken from a man younger than 30 who had mild COVID-19 (a few samples of this study predate the infection). Cell type and time point are not known.

The chain joins TRBV4-1 to TRBJ1-1; D unclear. Germline V lookup: CDR1 MGHRA, CDR2 YSYEKL. The CDR3 contains 13 residues. Trimming cost V 3 bases and J 0 bases, with 5 bases left between them. The CDR3 coding sequence is TGCGCCAGCAGCCAGGTGATGAACACTGAAGCTTTCTTT. Amino acid sequence: CASSQVMNTEAFF.

J is TRBJ2-3 and V is TRBV7-3, with 7 bases fitting TRBD1. The CDR3 totals 13 residues. After removal of 4 bases from V and 5 bases from J, the junction contained 3 bases not matched to a gene. The germline gives CDR1 SGHTA, CDR2 FQGTGA. CDR3 protein: CASSWDREDTQYF. The CDR3 nucleotides are TGTGCCAGCAGCTGGGACAGAGAAGATACGCAGTATTTT.

The table lists this clonotype with a few counts. This sequence joins TRBV21-1 and TRBJ2-1. TRBV21-1 is a pseudogene. The CDR3 covers 16 residues. The DNA for the CDR3 is TGTGCCAGCAGCAAAGGAACAGAGAGCTCCTACAATGAGCAGTTCTTC. Translation: CASSKGTESSYNEQFF.

In this sample, this clonotype turned up a few times. The V call is TRBV29-1, the J call TRBJ1-4; TRBD1 matches at 7 bases. Germline loops: CDR1 SQVTM, CDR2 ANQGSEA. This CDR3 has 12 residues. The V segment lost 4 bases and the J segment 7 bases; nucleotides outside the gene matches: 3. Here the CDR3 DNA reads TGCAGCGTTGCCCCAGGGGGTGAAAAACTGTTTTTT. Translated: CSVAPGGEKLFF.

Only one count was recorded for this clonotype. The chain couples TRBV5-1 to TRBJ1-1; D is undetermined. From germline, CDR1 is SGHRS and CDR2 YFSETQ. Trimming took off 0 bases at V and 3 bases at J, with 12 bases between the two ends. CDR3 length: 15 amino acids. The CDR3, as DNA: TGCGCCAGCAGCTTGGTGGGGATTGAGGACACTGAAGCTTTCTTT. As protein: CASSLVGIEDTEAFF.

This clonotype has only a few counts. V gene TRBV28 combines with J gene TRBJ1-5, with TRBD1 as a possible D gene (6 bases). V dropped 7 bases and J dropped 2 bases, with 15 bases sitting between them. Germline V gene lookup returns CDR1 MDHEN and CDR2 SYDVKM. This CDR3 spans 15 amino acids. The CDR3 DNA is TGTGCCAGCACACAAAGGGGGTTAGGCAATCAGCCCCAGCATTTT. It translates to CASTQRGLGNQPQHF.

The chain is built from TRBV9 and TRBJ1-3, with D unclear. Trimming cost V 3 bases and J 0 bases, with 22 bases left between them. Per the germline V gene, CDR1 is SGDLS and CDR2 is YYNGEE. CDR3 length: 19 residues. Written as DNA, the CDR3 is TGTGCCAGCAGCGCAAGACCTTCCATCCAACACGGCTCTGGAAACACCATATATTTT. Its protein product is CASSARPSIQHGSGNTIYF.

This clonotype was recorded at least ten times. The V and J genes are TRBV5-6 and TRBJ2-7, with 7 bases fitting TRBD1. This CDR3 is 14 amino acids long. Trimming removed 4 bases from V and 3 bases from J; junction bases left unmatched: 7. Germline V gene lookup returns CDR1 SGHDT and CDR2 YYEEEE. The CDR3 nucleotides read TGTGCCAGCAGCCCGGGGACAGATTACTACGAGCAGTACGTC. Protein product: CASSPGTDYYEQYV.